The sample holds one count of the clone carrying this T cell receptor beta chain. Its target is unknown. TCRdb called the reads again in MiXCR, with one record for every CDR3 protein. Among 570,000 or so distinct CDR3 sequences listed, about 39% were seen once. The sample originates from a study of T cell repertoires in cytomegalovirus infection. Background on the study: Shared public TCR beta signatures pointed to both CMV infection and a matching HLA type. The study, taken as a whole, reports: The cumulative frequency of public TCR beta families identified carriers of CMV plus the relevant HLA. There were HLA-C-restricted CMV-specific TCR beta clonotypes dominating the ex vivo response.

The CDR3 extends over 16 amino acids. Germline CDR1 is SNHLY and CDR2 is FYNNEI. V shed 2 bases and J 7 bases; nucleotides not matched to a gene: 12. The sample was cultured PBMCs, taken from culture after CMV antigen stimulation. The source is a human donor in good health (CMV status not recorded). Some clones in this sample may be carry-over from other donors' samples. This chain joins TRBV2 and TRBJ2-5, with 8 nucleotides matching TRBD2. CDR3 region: CASSERSLAGKVTQYF. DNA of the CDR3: TGTGCCAGCAGTGAAAGGTCTTTAGCGGGGAAGGTGACCCAGTACTTC.